The next 13 T cell receptor beta chains were all read from a single sample in a study of graft-versus-host responses after intestinal transplantation. No cognate antigen is known for these TCRs. Sequencing used immunoSEQ multiplex PCR; TCRdb keeps in-frame clones, though not all of them. The table shows roughly 110,000 clones, with roughly 93% occurring only once. This specimen consisted of unstimulated CD8+ T cells sorted from spleen or lymph node cells, obtained before transplant. The source of these receptors is a human donor who was the organ donor for an intestinal transplant.

The CDR3, as DNA: TGCGCCAGCAGCATAGGACAGGGTGGCGGATACGAGCAGTACTTC. Translation gives CASSIGQGGGYEQYF. The chain is built from TRBV5-1 and TRBJ2-7; TRBD1 matches 8 bases. Germline-derived CDR1 and CDR2 are SGHRS and YFSETQ. The CDR3 extends over 15 amino acids. V lost 4 bases to trimming and J lost 4 bases; unmatched junction nucleotides: 10.

The J gene is TRBJ2-7, the V gene TRBV4-1; D remains unclear. Looked up from germline, CDR1 is MGHRA and CDR2 is YSYEKL. The CDR3 has 15 amino acids. Trimming pared 8 bases from V and 0 bases from J, leaving 17 bases between. The CDR3 protein is CASSPYLDDSYEQYF. CDR3 nucleotide sequence: TGCGCCAGCTCACCATACCTAGACGACTCCTACGAGCAGTACTTC.

The chain links TRBV28 to TRBJ2-1, with 11 positions matching TRBD2. The length of the CDR3 is 18 residues. After removal of 1 base from V and 7 bases from J, the junction contained 12 bases not matched to a gene. CDR1 MDHEN and CDR2 SYDVKM come from the germline V gene. This CDR3 reads CASSLSLALAGGKNEQFF. CDR3 nucleotides: TGTGCCAGCAGTTTATCGTTGGCGCTAGCGGGAGGAAAGAATGAGCAGTTCTTC.

This chain joins TRBV4-1 and TRBJ2-3; D not resolved. V was shortened by 1 base and J by 4 bases, with 24 bases between the two germline ends. There are 19 residues in the CDR3. From germline, CDR1 is MGHRA and CDR2 YSYEKL. CDR3 region: CASSQGPVYRAADPDTQYF. For the CDR3, the DNA is TGCGCCAGCAGCCAAGGGCCGGTGTATCGGGCCGCCGACCCAGATACGCAGTATTTT.

As to this clone: Other DNA sequences from this sample encode an identical CDR3 as well. The chain employs TRBV2 and TRBJ2-7, with D maybe TRBD1 (6 bases). V was cut by 6 bases and J by 4 bases, with 10 bases left in between. This CDR3 contains 12 residues. In germline, CDR1 is SNHLY, CDR2 FYNNEI. CDR3 amino acids: CASSERGYEQYF. CDR3 sequence (DNA): TGTGCCAGCAGCGAGAGGGGGTACGAGCAGTACTTC.

The rearrangement uses TRBV28 and TRBJ2-7; 7 nucleotides match TRBD2. In germline, CDR1 is MDHEN, CDR2 SYDVKM. The CDR3 runs 13 residues. V was pared by 5 bases and J by 7 bases, with 8 bases of the junction left unmatched. The CDR3 DNA reads as TGTGCCAGCAGTATGTGGGAGGGCCGGGAGCAGTACTTC. This gives the protein CASSMWEGREQYF.

This clone was recorded only once. J is TRBJ2-3 and V is TRBV2; possibly TRBD2 for D (5 bases). This CDR3 is 13 amino acids long. The V gene's germline CDR1 is SNHLY and CDR2 FYNNEI. V lost 9 bases, J lost 2 bases, and 12 bases lay in between. The CDR3 reads CARRTDITDTQYF. The CDR3 coding sequence is TGTGCCAGACGGACTGACATCACAGATACGCAGTATTTT.

This chain joins TRBV6-6 and TRBJ1-2; 8 nucleotides agree with TRBD1. There are 15 residues in the CDR3. The trim removed 0 bases at V and 6 bases at J, leaving 6 bases unmatched. Germline CDR1 and CDR2: MNHNY and SVGAGI (reference sequence). CDR3 in amino acids: CASSYSSGGADGYTF. The CDR3 DNA follows: TGTGCCAGCAGTTACTCCTCAGGGGGCGCCGATGGCTACACCTTC.

The gene calls are TRBV27 and TRBJ2-7; D remains ambiguous. Trimming cost V 6 bases and J 2 bases, with 17 bases left between them. The V gene's germline CDR1 is MNHEY and CDR2 SMNVEV (reference sequence). The CDR3 is 15 amino acids. This CDR3 is CASREGWGGAYEQYF. In DNA form, the CDR3 reads TGTGCCAGCAGAGAAGGGTGGGGTGGGGCCTACGAGCAGTACTTC.

The chain recombines TRBV19 with TRBJ2-5; 13 nucleotides agree with TRBD2. Germline V gene lookup returns CDR1 LNHDA and CDR2 SQIVND (reference sequence). The CDR3 spans 14 residues. Trimming removed 8 bases from V and 5 bases from J; junction bases left unmatched: 5. The CDR3 DNA is TGTGCCAGTGGACTAGCGGGAGTGTTTGAGACCCAGTACTTC. The encoded protein is CASGLAGVFETQYF.

This sequence joins TRBV7-2 and TRBJ1-2; D is undetermined. CDR1 and CDR2 (germline): SGHTA, FQGNSA. V lost 1 base, J lost 0 bases, and 9 bases lay in between. CDR3 length: 15 amino acids. The CDR3 loop is CASSLVRDPNYGYTF. As DNA, the CDR3 is TGTGCCAGCAGCTTAGTGAGGGATCCTAACTATGGCTACACCTTC.

The chain employs TRBV6-1 and TRBJ2-1, with D possibly being TRBD1 (5 bases). CDR1 is MNHNS, CDR2 SASEGT, per germline. Trimming pared 5 bases from V and 9 bases from J, leaving 20 bases between. The CDR3 runs 15 residues. CDR3 nucleotide sequence: TGTGCCAGCAGTCCTGGAACCACCCTTAGGGGTGAGCAGTTCTTC. Its protein product is CASSPGTTLRGEQFF.

The V and J genes are TRBV19 and TRBJ2-7; TRBD1 agrees at 7 bases. V shed 3 bases and J 3 bases; nucleotides not matched to a gene: 5. The CDR3 consists of 14 residues. Germline V gives CDR1 LNHDA, CDR2 SQIVND (reference sequence). CDR3 amino acids: CASSIRDRYYEQYF. Here the CDR3 DNA reads TGTGCCAGTAGTATCAGGGACAGATACTACGAGCAGTACTTC.